The rows below give T cell receptor beta chains drawn from one sample of a study of molecular identifiers for immune sequencing clone quantification. TCRdb reanalysed the PCR reads using MiXCR and keeps one entry per CDR3 protein. Of approximately 550,000 distinct CDR3 sequences in the sample, 20% to 25% were seen once. The sequenced sample consisted of naive CD8+ T cells from blood, with Jurkat cell RNA spiked in. The receptors come from a human donor in good health. Some libraries in this study had Jurkat cell RNA spiked in. Each CDR3 is given with its conserved first and last residue. Each record gives: CDR3 protein, CDR3 DNA, V gene, D gene, J gene, clone size. D genes are given only for firm matches. Expanded clones get a size class; other rows say once, few or many, or leave the size out.

CDR3aa: CSVRTGADYGYTF; CDR3nt: TGCAGCGTCAGGACAGGGGCGGACTATGGCTACACCTTC; v_gene: TRBV29-1; d_gene: TRBD1; j_gene: TRBJ1-2; abundance: NA
CDR3aa: CASSFTGTISPLHF; CDR3nt: TGTGCCAGCAGCTTCACAGGGACAATTTCACCCCTCCACTTT; v_gene: TRBV14; d_gene: NA; j_gene: TRBJ1-6; abundance: many
CDR3aa: CASSPGGTETFF; CDR3nt: TGTGCCAGCAGTCCCGGGGGGACTGAAACTTTCTTT; v_gene: TRBV12-3/TRBV12-4; d_gene: NA; j_gene: TRBJ1-1; abundance: NA
CDR3aa: CSVDRFTDTQYF; CDR3nt: TGCAGCGTTGATAGGTTCACAGATACGCAGTATTTT; v_gene: TRBV29-1; d_gene: NA; j_gene: TRBJ2-3; abundance: many
CDR3aa: CASSLEPIYEQYF; CDR3nt: TGTGCCAGCAGCTTGGAACCTATCTACGAGCAGTACTTC; v_gene: TRBV11-2; d_gene: NA; j_gene: TRBJ2-7; abundance: few
CDR3aa: CASSQDAPSGYNEQFF; CDR3nt: TGCGCCAGCAGCCAAGACGCCCCTAGCGGGTACAATGAGCAGTTCTTC; v_gene: TRBV4-3; d_gene: TRBD2; j_gene: TRBJ2-1; abundance: NA
CDR3aa: CASSSGTSGRYGQYF; CDR3nt: TGTGCCAGCAGCTCCGGGACTAGCGGGAGGTACGGGCAGTACTTC; v_gene: TRBV7-9; d_gene: TRBD2; j_gene: TRBJ2-7; abundance: NA
CDR3aa: CASSERGLAGGYEQYF; CDR3nt: TGTGCCAGCAGTGAAAGGGGACTAGCGGGGGGCTACGAGCAGTACTTC; v_gene: TRBV2; d_gene: TRBD2; j_gene: TRBJ2-7; abundance: few
CDR3aa: CASSIVQPDTQYF; CDR3nt: TGTGCCAGTAGTATAGTTCAGCCAGATACGCAGTATTTT; v_gene: TRBV19; d_gene: NA; j_gene: TRBJ2-3; abundance: few
CDR3aa: CSAKEVRDLHEQYF; CDR3nt: TGCAGTGCTAAAGAGGTCCGGGACCTTCACGAGCAGTACTTC; v_gene: TRBV20-1; d_gene: NA; j_gene: TRBJ2-7; abundance: NA
CDR3aa: CASSLLRSQETQYF; CDR3nt: TGTGCCAGCAGTTTATTAAGGAGTCAAGAGACCCAGTACTTC; v_gene: TRBV28; d_gene: NA; j_gene: TRBJ2-5; abundance: few
CDR3aa: CASSQVLGYYGYTF; CDR3nt: TGCGCCAGCAGCCAGGTTCTGGGGTACTATGGCTACACCTTC; v_gene: TRBV4-1; d_gene: NA; j_gene: TRBJ1-2; abundance: many
CDR3aa: CASSSGPQTFLSYEQYF; CDR3nt: TGTGCCAGCAGTTCCGGACCTCAGACATTCCTCTCCTACGAGCAGTACTTC; v_gene: TRBV28; d_gene: NA; j_gene: TRBJ2-7; abundance: many
CDR3aa: CASSELGSNQPQHF; CDR3nt: TGTGCCAGCAGTGAACTGGGGAGCAATCAGCCCCAGCATTTT; v_gene: TRBV28; d_gene: NA; j_gene: TRBJ1-5; abundance: many
CDR3aa: CASSNGQPYEQYF; CDR3nt: TGTGCCAGCAGTAACGGACAGCCCTACGAGCAGTACTTC; v_gene: TRBV6-5; d_gene: NA; j_gene: TRBJ2-7; abundance: many
CDR3aa: CASSTPREPRREYF; CDR3nt: TGTGCCAGCAGTACCCCCCGGGAGCCTCGGCGGGAGTACTTC; v_gene: TRBV28; d_gene: NA; j_gene: TRBJ2-7; abundance: many
CDR3aa: CATSDVTSGGQETQYF; CDR3nt: TGTGCCACCAGTGATGTGACTAGCGGGGGACAAGAGACCCAGTACTTC; v_gene: TRBV24-1; d_gene: TRBD2; j_gene: TRBJ2-5; abundance: few
CDR3aa: CASSRQVRSSTGELFF; CDR3nt: TGTGCCAGCAGTCGTCAGGTGCGCAGTAGTACCGGGGAGCTGTTTTTT; v_gene: TRBV6-2/TRBV6-3; d_gene: NA; j_gene: TRBJ2-2; abundance: NA
CDR3aa: CSVDVATGELVF; CDR3nt: TGCAGCGTTGATGTAGCGACCGGGGAGCTGGTTTTT; v_gene: TRBV29-1; d_gene: NA; j_gene: TRBJ2-2; abundance: NA
CDR3aa: CASSPGGGPNYGYTF; CDR3nt: TGTGCCAGCAGCCCCGGAGGCGGCCCCAACTATGGCTACACCTTC; v_gene: TRBV9; d_gene: NA; j_gene: TRBJ1-2; abundance: few
CDR3aa: CASSSDLNEKLFF; CDR3nt: TGTGCCAGCAGCTCTGACCTTAATGAAAAACTGTTTTTT; v_gene: TRBV5-5; d_gene: NA; j_gene: TRBJ1-4; abundance: few
CDR3aa: CATTAGYGTDTQYF; CDR3nt: TGTGCCACAACGGCGGGGTACGGCACAGATACGCAGTATTTT; v_gene: TRBV27; d_gene: NA; j_gene: TRBJ2-3; abundance: NA
CDR3aa: CASSSGNQRSTDTQYF; CDR3nt: TGTGCCAGCAGCTCAGGTAACCAGCGGTCCACAGATACGCAGTATTTT; v_gene: TRBV3-2; d_gene: NA; j_gene: TRBJ2-3; abundance: few
CDR3aa: CASSSRTGGQVGYTF; CDR3nt: TGTGCCAGCAGCTCGCGGACAGGGGGGCAGGTTGGCTACACCTTC; v_gene: TRBV7-9; d_gene: TRBD1; j_gene: TRBJ1-2; abundance: NA
CDR3aa: CASSIRQELTNYGYTF; CDR3nt: TGTGCCAGCAGTATACGACAGGAACTAACTAACTATGGCTACACCTTC; v_gene: TRBV6-1; d_gene: NA; j_gene: TRBJ1-2; abundance: many
CDR3aa: CASSYWEEQYF; CDR3nt: TGTGCCAGCAGTTACTGGGAAGAGCAGTACTTC; v_gene: TRBV6-2/TRBV6-3; d_gene: NA; j_gene: TRBJ2-7; abundance: many
CDR3aa: CASSLNSGQLSTDTQYF; CDR3nt: TGTGCCAGCAGCTTAAATTCCGGACAGTTGAGCACAGATACGCAGTATTTT; v_gene: TRBV7-9; d_gene: NA; j_gene: TRBJ2-3; abundance: few
CDR3aa: CASSSPHLLSGDTQYF; CDR3nt: TGTGCCAGCAGCTCCCCCCACTTACTTAGCGGAGATACGCAGTATTTT; v_gene: TRBV7-9; d_gene: NA; j_gene: TRBJ2-3; abundance: many
CDR3aa: CASSPDGAGELFF; CDR3nt: TGTGCCAGCAGTCCGGACGGGGCCGGGGAGCTGTTTTTT; v_gene: TRBV7-7; d_gene: NA; j_gene: TRBJ2-2; abundance: many
CDR3aa: CASSFDRGLGNTIYF; CDR3nt: TGTGCCAGCAGCTTCGACAGGGGGCTCGGAAACACCATATATTTT; v_gene: TRBV28; d_gene: TRBD1; j_gene: TRBJ1-3; abundance: many
CDR3aa: CASSYSTPGQGGEQYF; CDR3nt: TGTGCCAGCAGTTACTCGACCCCCGGACAGGGCGGCGAGCAGTACTTC; v_gene: TRBV6-5; d_gene: TRBD1; j_gene: TRBJ2-7; abundance: few
CDR3aa: CASSQEAGRRDYGYTF; CDR3nt: TGTGCCAGCAGCCAAGAGGCAGGGCGAAGAGACTATGGCTACACCTTC; v_gene: TRBV3-1; d_gene: NA; j_gene: TRBJ1-2; abundance: NA
CDR3aa: CASSYGAYTQNF; CDR3nt: TGTGCCAGCAGTTACGGAGCATATACGCAGAATTTT; v_gene: TRBV6-2/TRBV6-3; d_gene: NA; j_gene: TRBJ2-3; abundance: few
CDR3aa: CASSLWTLDSTDTQYF; CDR3nt: TGTGCCAGCAGCTTATGGACACTCGACAGCACAGATACGCAGTATTTT; v_gene: TRBV11-2; d_gene: NA; j_gene: TRBJ2-3; abundance: many
CDR3aa: CASSLLAGGGQETQYF; CDR3nt: TGTGCCAGCAGTCTACTAGCGGGAGGTGGTCAAGAGACCCAGTACTTC; v_gene: TRBV27; d_gene: TRBD2; j_gene: TRBJ2-5; abundance: few
CDR3aa: CSARVGRSYPYEQYF; CDR3nt: TGCAGTGCTAGAGTTGGCCGAAGCTACCCATACGAGCAGTACTTC; v_gene: TRBV20-1; d_gene: NA; j_gene: TRBJ2-7; abundance: few
CDR3aa: CASSWGGRMNTEAFF; CDR3nt: TGTGCCAGCAGCTGGGGGGGGAGGATGAACACTGAAGCTTTCTTT; v_gene: TRBV5-8; d_gene: NA; j_gene: TRBJ1-1; abundance: NA
CDR3aa: CASSIARDAAYEQYF; CDR3nt: TGTGCCAGTAGTATAGCCCGGGACGCAGCCTACGAGCAGTACTTC; v_gene: TRBV19; d_gene: NA; j_gene: TRBJ2-7; abundance: many
CDR3aa: CASRNHTGEPSTDTQYF; CDR3nt: TGTGCCAGCAGGAATCATACAGGGGAACCTAGCACAGATACGCAGTATTTT; v_gene: TRBV12-3/TRBV12-4; d_gene: TRBD1; j_gene: TRBJ2-3; abundance: many
CDR3aa: CASSLPASFTEDTEAFF; CDR3nt: TGTGCCAGCAGCTTACCCGCATCCTTTACGGAGGACACTGAAGCTTTCTTT; v_gene: TRBV7-2; d_gene: NA; j_gene: TRBJ1-1; abundance: few
CDR3aa: CASSWGNPTGELFF; CDR3nt: TGTGCCAGCAGCTGGGGGAACCCCACCGGGGAGCTGTTTTTT; v_gene: TRBV7-2; d_gene: NA; j_gene: TRBJ2-2; abundance: many
CDR3aa: CASSYTGGYEQYF; CDR3nt: TGCGCCAGCAGCTACACAGGGGGCTACGAGCAGTACTTC; v_gene: TRBV6-2/TRBV6-3; d_gene: TRBD1; j_gene: TRBJ2-7; abundance: many
CDR3aa: CASSVTGLTYNEQFF; CDR3nt: TGTGCCAGCAGCGTGACAGGGTTGACCTACAATGAGCAGTTCTTC; v_gene: TRBV5-4; d_gene: TRBD1; j_gene: TRBJ2-1; abundance: few
CDR3aa: CAISDPTGIGEQYF; CDR3nt: TGTGCCATCAGTGACCCGACAGGGATAGGCGAGCAGTACTTC; v_gene: TRBV10-3; d_gene: TRBD1; j_gene: TRBJ2-7; abundance: NA
CDR3aa: CSVERGDAEQYF; CDR3nt: TGCAGCGTTGAGAGGGGGGACGCCGAGCAGTACTTC; v_gene: TRBV29-1; d_gene: NA; j_gene: TRBJ2-7; abundance: many
CDR3aa: CSARSRGGYEQYF; CDR3nt: TGCAGTGCTCGGTCGCGGGGGGGCTACGAGCAGTACTTC; v_gene: TRBV20-1; d_gene: TRBD2; j_gene: TRBJ2-7; abundance: NA
CDR3aa: CAWSGLTSGSWSYNEQFF; CDR3nt: TGTGCCTGGAGTGGTCTCACTAGCGGGAGTTGGTCCTACAATGAGCAGTTCTTC; v_gene: TRBV30; d_gene: TRBD2; j_gene: TRBJ2-1; abundance: NA
CDR3aa: CASSQLPGQGRETQYF; CDR3nt: TGCGCCAGCAGCCAACTCCCTGGACAGGGGCGAGAGACCCAGTACTTC; v_gene: TRBV4-1; d_gene: TRBD1; j_gene: TRBJ2-5; abundance: many
CDR3aa: CASSLDSGESGETQYF; CDR3nt: TGTGCCAGCAGTTTGGACAGCGGGGAGTCTGGGGAGACCCAGTACTTC; v_gene: TRBV12-3/TRBV12-4; d_gene: NA; j_gene: TRBJ2-5; abundance: NA
CDR3aa: CASSLLGEGQPQHF; CDR3nt: TGTGCCAGCAGCTTGTTAGGGGAGGGTCAGCCCCAGCATTTT; v_gene: TRBV5-4; d_gene: NA; j_gene: TRBJ1-5; abundance: many
CDR3aa: CASTHWQGSSYEQYF; CDR3nt: TGTGCCAGCACCCATTGGCAGGGGAGCTCCTACGAGCAGTACTTC; v_gene: TRBV6-5; d_gene: NA; j_gene: TRBJ2-7; abundance: NA
CDR3aa: CASSLGVPDGGSDNEQFF; CDR3nt: TGTGCCAGCAGCTTGGGAGTTCCGGACGGGGGGAGCGACAATGAGCAGTTCTTC; v_gene: TRBV5-6; d_gene: TRBD2; j_gene: TRBJ2-1; abundance: few
CDR3aa: CASSPTLPEETQYF; CDR3nt: TGTGCCAGCTCACCTACCCTACCCGAAGAGACCCAGTACTTC; v_gene: TRBV18; d_gene: NA; j_gene: TRBJ2-5; abundance: NA
CDR3aa: CASSLSLGAPYEQYF; CDR3nt: TGTGCCAGCAGTTTATCTTTGGGGGCCCCCTACGAGCAGTACTTC; v_gene: TRBV27; d_gene: NA; j_gene: TRBJ2-7; abundance: NA
CDR3aa: CASSRTSAGELFF; CDR3nt: TGTGCCAGCAGCCGTACTAGCGCCGGGGAGCTGTTTTTT; v_gene: TRBV12-3/TRBV12-4; d_gene: TRBD2; j_gene: TRBJ2-2; abundance: NA